The source of this T cell receptor (beta chain) is a study of blood T cell repertoires in COVID-19. Germline V CDR1 and CDR2: SEHNR, FQNEAQ (reference sequence). V shed 5 bases and J 7 bases; nucleotides not matched to a gene: 11. The CDR3 sequence is 17 residues long. Enrolled through a virtual design, the participants were between roughly 18 and 90 years of age and came from 24 US areas. Self-reported history from a screening survey and questionnaire set each donor's cohort. Assay used: immunoSEQ multiplex PCR; TCRdb lists only in-frame clones, some missing. The table shows roughly 250,000 clones, with approximately 86% occurring only once.

This chain connects TRBV7-9 to TRBJ2-1; 13 bases align to TRBD2. The specimen was PBMCs or T cells enriched from blood (not recorded which). The sequence was obtained from a woman between 45 and 60 years old who had recovered from COVID-19. The CDR3 loop reads CASSRTSGSLFLNEQFF. The DNA for the CDR3 is TGTGCCAGCAGCCGGACTAGCGGGAGTTTGTTTCTAAATGAGCAGTTCTTC.